This TCR beta chain comes out of a study of blood T cell repertoires in COVID-19. Study at large: Some COVID-19 samples were acute and others convalescent; all came from the United States, Italy and Spain. PBMCs, B-cell-depleted T cells, or T cells were the source of the cDNA or gDNA that made up the material.

Seattle patient enrollment occurred during active infection, with longitudinal follow-up thereafter. In the study's own analysis: Nucleated cell counts were estimated from reference gene primer amplification. Measured with immunoSEQ multiplex PCR; TCRdb has only the in-frame clones, and not every one. The V and J calls and clone size are taken from that table; D and trimming were inferred from the DNA. The data hold over 400,000 clones, with around 90% observed a single time. Per germline, CDR1 GTSNPN and CDR2 SVGIG (reference sequence). The CDR3 has 12 amino acids. J gave up 11 bases and V 7 bases, and 10 bases lay outside the gene matches.

This sequence joins TRBV30 and TRBJ1-1, with 10 bases fitting TRBD1. The sequence derives from a woman in her 50s with COVID-19, enrolled during active disease. The sample consisted of peripheral blood. CDR3 bases: TGTGCCTCCAGACAGGGGGCTCACGCGGCTTTCTTT. Translated: CASRQGAHAAFF.